The 21 T cell receptor beta chains presented below share a single source sample, sequenced in a study of human versus mouse CDR3 diversity and MHC coevolution. Sequencing used immunoSEQ multiplex PCR; TCRdb keeps in-frame clones, though not all of them. The sample lists about 83,000 clones; around 90% were seen once. Sequenced input: naive CD4+ T cells from blood. Subset given: CD45RO-negative CD62L-positive naive CD4 T cells. These receptors came from a person aged 30-70 years in good health.

The rearrangement links TRBV9 to TRBJ2-2; D is uncertain. CDR3 length: 15 amino acids. Germline lookup yields CDR1 SGDLS and CDR2 YYNGEE. With 1 base removed from V and 5 bases from J, the gap between germline ends came to 12 bases. CDR3: CASSVSSSGTGELFF. The CDR3 DNA sequence: TGTGCCAGCAGCGTATCGAGTTCGGGTACCGGGGAGCTGTTTTTT.

The chain recombines TRBV6-1 with TRBJ1-1, with 8 bases matching TRBD1. The CDR3 extends over 15 amino acids. The germline V gene encodes CDR1 MNHNS and CDR2 SASEGT. Trimming took 2 bases from V and 1 from J; bases not matched to a gene: 3. CDR3 nucleotide sequence: TGTGCCAGCAGTGAAAAGGGGACAGGGAACACTGAAGCTTTCTTT. This translates into CASSEKGTGNTEAFF.

The chain employs TRBV29-1 and TRBJ2-1, with 8 nucleotides matching TRBD2. V was pared by 5 bases and J by 6 bases, with 3 bases of the junction left unmatched. The germline V gene has CDR1 SQVTM and CDR2 ANQGSEA. The CDR3 contains 12 residues. The CDR3 DNA follows: TGCAGCGTTCCCGGGGGGGTCAATGAGCAGTTCTTC. This translates into CSVPGGVNEQFF.

The genes are TRBV5-1 and TRBJ2-5; 13 bases agree with TRBD2. The V and J ends lost 3 bases and 5 bases, in that order; junction bases with no gene match: 10. The germline V gene encodes CDR1 SGHRS and CDR2 YFSETQ. The CDR3 runs to 17 residues. As DNA, the CDR3 is TGCGCCAGCAGCTCAGGACTAGCGGGGGCCAGGGGGGAGACCCAGTACTTC. Amino acids: CASSSGLAGARGETQYF. Combining the CDR3 with reference TRBV5-1 and TRBJ2-5 gives the whole variable domain KAGVTQTPRYLIKTRGQQVTLSCSPISGHRSVSWYQQTPGQGLQFLFEYFSETQRNKGNFPGRFSGRQFSNSRSEMNVSTLELGDSALYLCASSSGLAGARGETQYFGPGTRLLVL.

This clone was observed a few times. The V gene is TRBV4-1, the J gene TRBJ1-3, with 7 bases that match TRBD1. The CDR3 consists of 14 residues. Germline V lookup: CDR1 MGHRA, CDR2 YSYEKL. Trimming removed 4 bases from V and 4 bases from J; junction bases left unmatched: 4. This CDR3 is CASSPTGSGNTIYF. The CDR3, as DNA: TGCGCCAGCAGCCCGACAGGGTCCGGAAACACCATATATTTT.

This chain connects TRBV19 to TRBJ2-3, with D possibly TRBD2 on 5 matching bases. This CDR3 has 15 residues. Germline assignment: CDR1 LNHDA and CDR2 SQIVND (reference sequence). Trimming pared 4 bases from V and 3 bases from J, leaving 14 bases between. This CDR3 is CASSTPGVGTDTQYF. The CDR3 DNA reads as TGTGCCAGTAGTACCCCCGGGGTCGGGACAGATACGCAGTATTTT. The variable domain in full, completed from reference TRBV19 and TRBJ2-3, reads DGGITQSPKYLFRKEGQNVTLSCEQNLNHDAMYWYRQDPGQGLRLIYYSQIVNDFQKGDIAEGYSVSREKKESFPLTVTSAQKNPTAFYLCASSTPGVGTDTQYFGPGTRLTVL.

The V and J genes are TRBV19 and TRBJ2-7; 7 bases map to TRBD1. CDR1 LNHDA and CDR2 SQIVND come from the germline V gene (reference sequence). This CDR3 has 19 residues. With V trimmed by 4 bases and J by 3 bases, 21 bases remained unmatched. The CDR3 here is CASSRRQGFTLPTVYEQYF. For the CDR3, the DNA is TGTGCCAGTAGTAGAAGACAGGGATTTACCCTCCCGACTGTCTACGAGCAGTACTTC.

The CDR3 nucleotides read TGCGCCAGCAACTCACCGGCCCGGGGGACTGAAGCTTTCTTT. Amino acid sequence: CASNSPARGTEAFF. J is TRBJ1-1 and V is TRBV4-1; TRBD1 is a possible D gene (5 bases). Per germline, CDR1 MGHRA and CDR2 YSYEKL. Trimming shortened V by 7 bases and J by 5 bases, and 17 bases separated the two germline ends. This CDR3 comprises 14 residues.

The rearrangement links TRBV9 to TRBJ2-1; D unclear. The germline V and J ends were trimmed by 0 bases and 8 bases, with 6 bases remaining between them. Germline assignment: CDR1 SGDLS and CDR2 YYNGEE. The CDR3 runs to 12 residues. CDR3 residues: CASSVVRDEQFF. The CDR3 coding sequence is TGTGCCAGCAGCGTAGTACGCGATGAGCAGTTCTTC.

This sequence joins TRBV7-2 and TRBJ1-1; TRBD1 is a possible D gene (5 bases). This CDR3 has 14 residues. Germline V lookup: CDR1 SGHTA, CDR2 FQGNSA. V was cut by 3 bases and J by 1 base, with 9 bases left in between. CDR3 in DNA: TGTGCCAGCAGCTTCGACAGAGAGAACACTGAAGCTTTCTTT. It specifies CASSFDRENTEAFF. The entire variable domain, with the rest obtained from reference TRBV7-2 and TRBJ1-1, is as follows: GAGVSQSPSNKVTEKGKDVELRCDPISGHTALYWYRQSLGQGLEFLIYFQGNSAPDKSGLPSDRFSAERTGGSVSTLTIQRTQQEDSAVYLCASSFDRENTEAFFGQGTRLTVV.

V is TRBV5-1 and J is TRBJ1-1; D unresolved. CDR1 and CDR2 from the germline V gene are SGHRS and YFSETQ. This CDR3 has 13 amino acids. The V and J ends lost 0 bases and 2 bases respectively, with 5 bases between them. The CDR3 DNA is TGCGCCAGCAGCTTGGCAAAAAACACTGAAGCTTTCTTT. Residues: CASSLAKNTEAFF.

The chain couples TRBV28 to TRBJ2-2, with 10 nucleotides matching TRBD2. The trim removed 7 bases at V and 1 base at J, leaving 15 bases unmatched. CDR1 is MDHEN, CDR2 SYDVKM, per germline. This CDR3 region has 19 residues. In DNA form, the CDR3 reads TGTGCCAGCACCTTATATCCGGCTAGCGGGGGTCGGAACACCGGGGAGCTGTTTTTT. As protein: CASTLYPASGGRNTGELFF.

The J gene is TRBJ1-4, the V gene TRBV27, with no clear D. The CDR3 has 17 amino acids. CDR1 MNHEY and CDR2 SMNVEV come from the germline V gene (reference sequence). V shed 1 base and J shed 8 bases, with 20 bases lying between them. As DNA, the CDR3 is TGTGCCAGCAGTTTATTTTACCGAGGGAAAGGAGGGGAAAAACTGTTTTTT. Translated: CASSLFYRGKGGEKLFF.

The J gene is TRBJ2-2, the V gene TRBV15; TRBD2 matches 11 bases. The CDR3 covers 19 residues. V lost 5 bases to trimming and J lost 0 bases; unmatched junction nucleotides: 11. In germline, CDR1 is LNHNV, CDR2 YYDKDF (reference sequence). Written as DNA, the CDR3 is TGTGCCACCAGCCCCCGACTAGCGGGGAAAACCGCGAACACCGGGGAGCTGTTTTTT. Its protein is CATSPRLAGKTANTGELFF. The full variable domain, rest sourced from reference TRBV15 and TRBJ2-2, is DAMVIQNPRYQVTQFGKPVTLSCSQTLNHNVMYWYQQKSSQAPKLLFHYYDKDFNNEADTPDNFQSRRPNTSFCFLDIRSPGLGDTAMYLCATSPRLAGKTANTGELFFGEGSRLTVL.

The genes are TRBV10-3 and TRBJ2-7; no reliable D call. Germline CDR1 ENHRY, CDR2 SYGVKD. This CDR3 is 12 amino acids long. V lost 2 bases and J lost 5, with 7 bases in between. Written as DNA, the CDR3 is TGTGCCATCAGTGAGCAGCGAAACGAGCAGTACTTC. It yields the protein CAISEQRNEQYF.

This chain uses TRBV28 with TRBJ1-5, with no clear D. This CDR3 has 14 residues. Germline V CDR1 and CDR2: MDHEN, SYDVKM. V lost 7 bases, J lost 7 bases, and 17 bases lay in between. CDR3 coding DNA: TGTGCCAGCATCCTATCGGGAACCGGCCAGCCCCAGCATTTT. Encoded protein: CASILSGTGQPQHF.

This clone was found once. The J gene is TRBJ1-1, the V gene TRBV6-1; D ambiguous. V lost 2 bases and J 1 base, leaving 5 bases between the germline ends. This CDR3 is 13 amino acids long. Germline loops: CDR1 MNHNS, CDR2 SASEGT. CDR3 region: CASSERANTEAFF. CDR3 bases: TGTGCCAGCAGTGAAAGAGCGAACACTGAAGCTTTCTTT.

The count of this clone is one. J is TRBJ2-7 and V is TRBV10-3; 9 bases fit TRBD1. Germline loops: CDR1 ENHRY, CDR2 SYGVKD. The CDR3 has 14 amino acids. V lost 5 bases, J lost 7 bases, and 9 bases stayed unmatched. Written as DNA, the CDR3 is TGTGCCATCAGTCCGGGACAGGGAGTGTGGGAGCAGTACTTC. Protein sequence: CAISPGQGVWEQYF.

The J gene is TRBJ2-2, the V gene TRBV5-8; the match to TRBD1 covers 7 bases. The CDR3 consists of 16 residues. Germline CDR1 reads SGHTS; CDR2 reads YDEGEE. V shed 0 bases and J 4 bases; nucleotides not matched to a gene: 6. The CDR3 loop is CASSLDGQVITGELFF. DNA for the CDR3: TGTGCCAGCAGCTTGGATGGACAGGTCATCACCGGGGAGCTGTTTTTT.

The chain joins TRBV19 to TRBJ1-4; 7 bases match TRBD1. Germline CDR1 LNHDA, CDR2 SQIVND (reference sequence). CDR3 length equals 15 residues. V gave up 4 bases and J gave up 6 bases; unmatched junction bases: 8. Here the CDR3 DNA reads TGTGCCAGTAGTAACCTCCGGGACAGATATGAAAAACTGTTTTTT. Protein sequence: CASSNLRDRYEKLFF.

The chain carries TRBV19 and TRBJ1-1; a weak D match, TRBD1 (6 bases). Trimming cost V 6 bases and J 7 bases, with 12 bases left between them. This CDR3 is 12 amino acids long. Germline lookup yields CDR1 LNHDA and CDR2 SQIVND (reference sequence). Here the CDR3 DNA reads TGTGCCAGTAGCAGGGGCGGTTTTGAAGCTTTCTTT. Encoded protein: CASSRGGFEAFF.